A single T cell receptor beta chain is shown here with its context. The source of the sample is a study of PD-L1 blockade in urothelial cancer. The germline V gene has CDR1 SGHRS and CDR2 YFSETQ. Trimming stripped 4 bases from V and 6 bases from J, with 11 bases between. CDR3 size: 13 residues. The data were produced by immunoSEQ multiplex PCR, yet TCRdb's version contains in-frame clones alone and is incomplete. This sample has roughly 20,000 clones, with around 89% found just once. The sample's time point: pretreatment peripheral blood. The source of this sequence is a man in his 70s with urothelial cancer. The material was PBMCs, obtained around atezolizumab (anti-PD-L1) treatment. The chain is built from TRBV5-1 and TRBJ2-1; possible D gene TRBD1, 6 bases. The CDR3 region is CASSEGDTNEQFF. The CDR3 nucleotides read TGCGCCAGCAGCGAGGGGGACACCAATGAGCAGTTCTTC. The variable domain in full, with the rest retrieved from reference TRBV5-1 and TRBJ2-1, is KAGVTQTPRYLIKTRGQQVTLSCSPISGHRSVSWYQQTPGQGLQFLFEYFSETQRNKGNFPGRFSGRQFSNSRSEMNVSTLELGDSALYLCASSEGDTNEQFFGPGTRLTVL.